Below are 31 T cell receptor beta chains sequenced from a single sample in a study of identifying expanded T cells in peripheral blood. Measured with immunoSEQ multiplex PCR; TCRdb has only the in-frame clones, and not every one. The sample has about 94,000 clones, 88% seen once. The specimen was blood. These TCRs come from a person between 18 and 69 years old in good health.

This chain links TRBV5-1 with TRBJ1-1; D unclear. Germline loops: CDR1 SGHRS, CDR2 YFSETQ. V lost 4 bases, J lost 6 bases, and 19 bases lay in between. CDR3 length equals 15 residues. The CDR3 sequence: CASSQNDVGLAEAFF. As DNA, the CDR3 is TGCGCCAGCAGCCAAAACGACGTCGGGCTCGCTGAAGCTTTCTTT. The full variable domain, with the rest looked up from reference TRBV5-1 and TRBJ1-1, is KAGVTQTPRYLIKTRGQQVTLSCSPISGHRSVSWYQQTPGQGLQFLFEYFSETQRNKGNFPGRFSGRQFSNSRSEMNVSTLELGDSALYLCASSQNDVGLAEAFFGQGTRLTVV.

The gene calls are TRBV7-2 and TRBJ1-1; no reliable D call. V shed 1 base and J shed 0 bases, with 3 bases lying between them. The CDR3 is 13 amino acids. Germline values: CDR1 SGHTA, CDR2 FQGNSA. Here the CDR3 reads CASSLEVNTEAFF. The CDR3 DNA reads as TGTGCCAGCAGCTTAGAAGTGAACACTGAAGCTTTCTTT.

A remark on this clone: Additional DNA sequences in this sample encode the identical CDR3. CDR3: CASSFGDSPLHF. In DNA form, the CDR3 reads TGTGCCAGCAGCTTCGGGGATTCACCCCTCCACTTT. The chain carries TRBV7-9 and TRBJ1-6; D gene ambiguous. Trimming left V 3 bases short and J 8 bases short, with 5 bases between. CDR3 size: 12 residues. CDR1 is SEHNR and CDR2 is FQNEAQ in the germline V gene (reference sequence).

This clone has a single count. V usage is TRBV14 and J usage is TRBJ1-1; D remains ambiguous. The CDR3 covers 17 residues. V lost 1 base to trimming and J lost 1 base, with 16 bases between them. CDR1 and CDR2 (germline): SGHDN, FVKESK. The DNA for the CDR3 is TGTGCCAGCAGCCAAGGGCAGTACCAGAGAAGGAACACTGAAGCTTTCTTT. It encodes CASSQGQYQRRNTEAFF.

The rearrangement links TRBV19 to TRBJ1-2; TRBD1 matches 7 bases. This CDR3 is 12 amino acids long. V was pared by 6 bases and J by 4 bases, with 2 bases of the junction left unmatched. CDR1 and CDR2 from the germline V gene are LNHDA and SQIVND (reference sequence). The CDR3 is CASRQGFYGYTF. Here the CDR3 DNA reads TGTGCCAGTAGACAGGGGTTCTATGGCTACACCTTC.

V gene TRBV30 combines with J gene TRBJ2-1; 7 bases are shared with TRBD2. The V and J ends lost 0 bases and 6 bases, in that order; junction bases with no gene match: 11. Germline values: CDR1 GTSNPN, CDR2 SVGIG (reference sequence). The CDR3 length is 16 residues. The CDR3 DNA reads TGTGCCTGGAGTGTACTTGGAGCGGGGCTCCTCAATGAGCAGTTCTTC. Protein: CAWSVLGAGLLNEQFF.

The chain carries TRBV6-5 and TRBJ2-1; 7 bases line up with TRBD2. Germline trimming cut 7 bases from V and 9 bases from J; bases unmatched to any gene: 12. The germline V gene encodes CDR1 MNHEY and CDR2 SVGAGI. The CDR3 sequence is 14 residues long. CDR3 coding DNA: TGTGCCAGCAAACCCGGACTAGTCAACAGTGAGCAGTTCTTC. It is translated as CASKPGLVNSEQFF.

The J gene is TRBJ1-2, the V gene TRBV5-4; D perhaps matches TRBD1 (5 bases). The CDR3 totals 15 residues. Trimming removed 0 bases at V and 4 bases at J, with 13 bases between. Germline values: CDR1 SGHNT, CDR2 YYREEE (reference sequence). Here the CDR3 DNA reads TGTGCCAGCAGCTTGGTCGGGACTGCCGCCTATGGCTACACCTTC. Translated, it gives CASSLVGTAAYGYTF.

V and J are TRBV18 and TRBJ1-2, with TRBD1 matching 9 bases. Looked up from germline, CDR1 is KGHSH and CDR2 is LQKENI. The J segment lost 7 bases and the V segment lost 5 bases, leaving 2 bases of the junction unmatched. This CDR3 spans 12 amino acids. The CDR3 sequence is CASSTGGSGYTF. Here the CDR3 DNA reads TGTGCCAGCTCAACAGGGGGCTCTGGCTACACCTTC.

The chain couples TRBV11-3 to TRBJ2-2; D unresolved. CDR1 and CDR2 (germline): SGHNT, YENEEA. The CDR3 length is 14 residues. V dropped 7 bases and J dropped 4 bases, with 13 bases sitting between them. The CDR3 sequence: CASTPRVSTGELFF. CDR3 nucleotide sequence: TGTGCCAGCACCCCCCGGGTCAGCACCGGGGAGCTGTTTTTT.

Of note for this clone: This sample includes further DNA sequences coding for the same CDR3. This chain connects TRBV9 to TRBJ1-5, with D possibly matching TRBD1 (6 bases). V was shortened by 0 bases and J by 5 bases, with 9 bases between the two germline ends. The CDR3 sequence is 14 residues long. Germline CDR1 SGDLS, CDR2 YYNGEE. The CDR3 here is CASSVGGGDQPQHF. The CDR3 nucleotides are TGTGCCAGCAGCGTAGGAGGGGGAGATCAGCCCCAGCATTTT.

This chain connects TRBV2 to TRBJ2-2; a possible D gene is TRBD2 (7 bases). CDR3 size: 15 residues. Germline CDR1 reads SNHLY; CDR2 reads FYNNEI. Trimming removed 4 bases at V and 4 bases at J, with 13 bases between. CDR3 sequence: CASSVGGGLTGELFF. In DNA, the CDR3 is TGTGCCAGCAGTGTCGGCGGGGGCCTCACCGGGGAGCTGTTTTTT.

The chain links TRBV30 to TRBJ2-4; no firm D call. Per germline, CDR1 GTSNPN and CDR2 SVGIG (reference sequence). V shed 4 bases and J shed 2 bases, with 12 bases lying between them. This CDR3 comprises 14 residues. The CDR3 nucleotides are TGTGCCTGGACCCGGCAATGGACCAAAAACATTCAGTACTTC. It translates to CAWTRQWTKNIQYF.

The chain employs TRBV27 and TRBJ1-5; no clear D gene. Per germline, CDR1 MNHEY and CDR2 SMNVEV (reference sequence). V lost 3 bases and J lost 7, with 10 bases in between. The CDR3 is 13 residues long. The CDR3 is CASSFGSDQPQHF. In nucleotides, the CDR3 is TGTGCCAGCAGTTTTGGGAGTGACCAGCCCCAGCATTTT.

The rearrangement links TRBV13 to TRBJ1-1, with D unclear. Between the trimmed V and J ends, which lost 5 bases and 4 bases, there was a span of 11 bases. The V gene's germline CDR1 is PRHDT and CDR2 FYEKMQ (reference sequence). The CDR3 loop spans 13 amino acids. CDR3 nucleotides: TGTGCCAGCAGCATAAGGACGCCCACTGAAGCTTTCTTT. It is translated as CASSIRTPTEAFF.

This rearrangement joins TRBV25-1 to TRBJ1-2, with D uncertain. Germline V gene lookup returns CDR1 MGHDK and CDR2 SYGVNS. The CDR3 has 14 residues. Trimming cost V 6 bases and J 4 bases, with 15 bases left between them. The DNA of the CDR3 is TGTGCCAGCAGGGGTTTTGGTACTAGCTATGGCTACACCTTC. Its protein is CASRGFGTSYGYTF.

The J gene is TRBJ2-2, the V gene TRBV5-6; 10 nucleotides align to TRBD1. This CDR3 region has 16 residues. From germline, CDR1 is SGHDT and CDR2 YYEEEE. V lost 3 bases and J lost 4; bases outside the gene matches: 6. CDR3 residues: CASSSRDRGVTGELFF. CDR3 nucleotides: TGTGCCAGCAGCTCCCGGGACAGGGGAGTCACCGGGGAGCTGTTTTTT.

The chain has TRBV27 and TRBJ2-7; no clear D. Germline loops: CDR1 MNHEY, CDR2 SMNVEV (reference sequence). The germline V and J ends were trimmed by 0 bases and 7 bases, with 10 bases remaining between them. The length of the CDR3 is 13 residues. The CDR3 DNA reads TGTGCCAGCAGTTTATCCGCTAAAATGGAGCAGTACTTC. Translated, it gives CASSLSAKMEQYF.

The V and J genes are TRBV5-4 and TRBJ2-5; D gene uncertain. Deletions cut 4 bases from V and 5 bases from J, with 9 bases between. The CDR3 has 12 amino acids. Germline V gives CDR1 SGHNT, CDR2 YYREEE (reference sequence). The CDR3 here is CASSGSSETQYF. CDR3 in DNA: TGTGCCAGCAGCGGGTCTTCCGAGACCCAGTACTTC.

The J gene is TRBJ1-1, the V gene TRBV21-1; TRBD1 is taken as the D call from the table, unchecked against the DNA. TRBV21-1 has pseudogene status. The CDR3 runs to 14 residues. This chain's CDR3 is CASSKLGVGTEAFF. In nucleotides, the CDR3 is TGTGCCAGCAGCAAACTAGGGGTTGGGACTGAAGCTTTCTTT.

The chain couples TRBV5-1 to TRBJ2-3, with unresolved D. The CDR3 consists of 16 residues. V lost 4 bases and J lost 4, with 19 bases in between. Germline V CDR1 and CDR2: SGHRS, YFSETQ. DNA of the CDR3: TGCGCCAGCAGCCCGTCGGTCGGGTCCTTATCAGATACGCAGTATTTT. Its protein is CASSPSVGSLSDTQYF.

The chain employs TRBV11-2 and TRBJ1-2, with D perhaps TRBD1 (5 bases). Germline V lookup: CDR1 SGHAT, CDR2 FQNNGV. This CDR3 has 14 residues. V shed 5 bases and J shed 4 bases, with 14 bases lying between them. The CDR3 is CASSHLNRSYGYTF. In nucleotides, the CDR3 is TGTGCCAGCAGCCACCTAAACAGGTCCTATGGCTACACCTTC.

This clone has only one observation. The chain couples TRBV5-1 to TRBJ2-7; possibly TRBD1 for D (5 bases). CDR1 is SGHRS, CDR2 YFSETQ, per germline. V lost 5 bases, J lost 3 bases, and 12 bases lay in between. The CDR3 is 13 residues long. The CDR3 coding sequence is TGCGCCAGCAGTCCCACAGGAGACTACGAGCAGTACTTC. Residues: CASSPTGDYEQYF.

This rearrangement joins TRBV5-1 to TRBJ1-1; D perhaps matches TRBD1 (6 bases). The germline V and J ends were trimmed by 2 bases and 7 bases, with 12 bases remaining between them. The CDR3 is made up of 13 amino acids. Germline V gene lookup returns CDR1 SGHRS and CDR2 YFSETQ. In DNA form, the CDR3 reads TGCGCCAGCAGCTTCGACAGGAATTTTGAAGCTTTCTTT. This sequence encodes CASSFDRNFEAFF.

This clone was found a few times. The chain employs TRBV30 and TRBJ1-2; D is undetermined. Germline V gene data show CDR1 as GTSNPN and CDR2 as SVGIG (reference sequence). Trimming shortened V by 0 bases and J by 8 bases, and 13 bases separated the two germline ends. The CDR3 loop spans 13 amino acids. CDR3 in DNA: TGTGCCTGGAGTGTGGCCGGTTCCGGCGGCTACACCTTC. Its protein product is CAWSVAGSGGYTF.

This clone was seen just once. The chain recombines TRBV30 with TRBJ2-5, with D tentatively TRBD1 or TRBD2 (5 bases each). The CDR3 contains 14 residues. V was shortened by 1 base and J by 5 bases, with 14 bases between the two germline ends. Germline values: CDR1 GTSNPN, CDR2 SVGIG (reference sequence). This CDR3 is CAWSGGVGPETQYF. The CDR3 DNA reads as TGTGCCTGGAGTGGGGGAGTGGGGCCCGAGACCCAGTACTTC.

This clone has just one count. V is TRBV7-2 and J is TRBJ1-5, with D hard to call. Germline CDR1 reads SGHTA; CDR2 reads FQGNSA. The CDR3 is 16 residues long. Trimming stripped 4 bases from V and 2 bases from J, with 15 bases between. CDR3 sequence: CASSWVGGSGNQPQHF. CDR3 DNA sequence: TGTGCCAGCAGCTGGGTCGGCGGCTCGGGCAATCAGCCCCAGCATTTT.

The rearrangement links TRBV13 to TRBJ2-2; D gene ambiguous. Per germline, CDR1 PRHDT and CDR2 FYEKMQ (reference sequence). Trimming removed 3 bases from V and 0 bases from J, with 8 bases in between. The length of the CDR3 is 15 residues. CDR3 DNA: TGTGCCAGCAGCTTGGAAGGGCCGAACACCGGGGAGCTGTTTTTT. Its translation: CASSLEGPNTGELFF.

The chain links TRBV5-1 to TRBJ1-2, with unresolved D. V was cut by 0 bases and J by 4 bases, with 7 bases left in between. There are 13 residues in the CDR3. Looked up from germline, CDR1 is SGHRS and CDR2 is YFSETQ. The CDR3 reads CASSLGAGYGYTF. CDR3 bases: TGCGCCAGCAGCTTGGGAGCGGGCTATGGCTACACCTTC.

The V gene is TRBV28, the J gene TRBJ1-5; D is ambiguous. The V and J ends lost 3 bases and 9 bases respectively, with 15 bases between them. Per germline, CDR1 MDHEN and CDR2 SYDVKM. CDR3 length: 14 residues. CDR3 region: CASSLSQSSMPQHF. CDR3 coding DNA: TGTGCCAGCAGTTTGAGCCAGAGTAGTATGCCCCAGCATTTT.

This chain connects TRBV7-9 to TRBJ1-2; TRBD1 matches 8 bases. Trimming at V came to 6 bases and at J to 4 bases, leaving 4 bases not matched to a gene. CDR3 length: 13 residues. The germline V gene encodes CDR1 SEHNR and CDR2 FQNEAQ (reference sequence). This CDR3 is CASRQTGGYGYTF. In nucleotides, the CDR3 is TGTGCCAGCAGGCAAACAGGGGGCTATGGCTACACCTTC.